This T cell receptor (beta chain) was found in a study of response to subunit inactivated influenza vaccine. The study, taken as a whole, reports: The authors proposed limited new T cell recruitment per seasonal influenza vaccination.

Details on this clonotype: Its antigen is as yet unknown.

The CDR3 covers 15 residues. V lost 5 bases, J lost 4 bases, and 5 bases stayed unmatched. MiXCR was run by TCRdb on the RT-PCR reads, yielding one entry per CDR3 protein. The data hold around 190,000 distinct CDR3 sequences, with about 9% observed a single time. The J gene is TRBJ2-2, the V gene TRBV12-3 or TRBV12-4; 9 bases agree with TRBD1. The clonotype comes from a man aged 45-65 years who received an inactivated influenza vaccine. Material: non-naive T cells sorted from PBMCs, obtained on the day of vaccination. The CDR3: CASSRDRAGTGELFF. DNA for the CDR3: TGTGCCAGCAGTAGGGACAGGGCCGGCACCGGGGAGCTGTTTTTT.